This TCR beta chain was sequenced in a study of siplizumab effects on memory and regulatory T cells. This CDR3 contains 13 residues. The germline V gene has CDR1 KGHSH and CDR2 LQKENI. The ends lost 2 bases at V and 4 bases at J; junction bases unmatched: 0. The data were produced by immunoSEQ multiplex PCR, yet TCRdb's version contains in-frame clones alone and is incomplete. The sample lists 87,000 or so clones; approximately 95% were seen once. This clone has only one observation. The receptor was derived from a human donor in good health. The chain is built from TRBV18 and TRBJ1-2; 8 nucleotides agree with TRBD1. Specimen: non-Treg CD4+ T cells sorted from blood. Here the CDR3 DNA reads TGTGCCAGCTCACCAGACAGGGGCTATGGCTACACCTTC. It codes for CASSPDRGYGYTF.